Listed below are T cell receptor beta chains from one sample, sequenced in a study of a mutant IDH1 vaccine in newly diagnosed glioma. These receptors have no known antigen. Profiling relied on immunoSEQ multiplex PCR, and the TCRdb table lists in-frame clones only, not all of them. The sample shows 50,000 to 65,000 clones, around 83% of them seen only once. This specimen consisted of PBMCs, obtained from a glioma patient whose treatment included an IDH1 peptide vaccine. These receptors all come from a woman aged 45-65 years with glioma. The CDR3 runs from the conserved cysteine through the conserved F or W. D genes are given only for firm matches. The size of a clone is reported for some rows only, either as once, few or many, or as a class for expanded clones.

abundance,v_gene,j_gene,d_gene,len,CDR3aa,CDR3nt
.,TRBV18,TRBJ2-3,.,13,CASSPQGEDTQYF,TGTGCCAGCTCACCTCAGGGAGAAGATACGCAGTATTTT
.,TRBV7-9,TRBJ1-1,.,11,CASSWGTEAFF,TGTGCCAGCAGCTGGGGCACTGAAGCTTTCTTT
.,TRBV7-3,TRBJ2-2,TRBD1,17,CASSLTRDRGNTGELFF,TGTGCCAGCAGCTTAACGCGGGACAGGGGGAACACCGGGGAGCTGTTTTTT
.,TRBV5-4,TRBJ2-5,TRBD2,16,CASSLASGGAKKTQYF,TGTGCCAGCAGCTTGGCGAGCGGGGGGGCGAAAAAGACCCAGTACTTC
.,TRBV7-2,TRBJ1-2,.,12,CASSLVGGGYTF,TGTGCCAGCAGCTTAGTAGGAGGCGGCTACACCTTC
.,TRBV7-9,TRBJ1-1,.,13,CASSLAMGTEAFF,TGTGCCAGCAGCTTAGCCATGGGTACTGAAGCTTTCTTT
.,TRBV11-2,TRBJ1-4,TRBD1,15,CASSLGSGGYEKLFF,TGTGCCAGCAGCTTAGGCTCAGGGGGCTATGAAAAACTGTTTTTT
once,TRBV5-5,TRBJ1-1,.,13,CASSWAGNTEAFF,TGTGCCAGCAGCTGGGCGGGGAACACTGAAGCTTTCTTT
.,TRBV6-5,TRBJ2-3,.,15,CASSVQTGRKDTQYF,TGTGCCAGCAGCGTACAGACAGGGAGGAAGGATACGCAGTATTTT
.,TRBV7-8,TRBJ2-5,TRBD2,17,CASSLLAGGTASPTQYF,TGTGCCAGCAGCTTGTTAGCGGGGGGGACCGCGAGTCCGACCCAGTACTTC
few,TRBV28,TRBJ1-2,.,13,CASNTGGVYGYTF,TGTGCCAGCAATACAGGAGGAGTCTATGGCTACACCTTC
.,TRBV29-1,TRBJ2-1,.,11,CSVSDWGSQFF,TGCAGCGTCTCCGACTGGGGATCGCAGTTCTTC
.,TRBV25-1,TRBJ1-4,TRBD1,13,CASRGTGVEKLFF,TGTGCCAGCAGGGGGACAGGGGTGGAAAAACTGTTTTTT
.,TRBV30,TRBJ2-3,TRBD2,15,CAWSGRGGLTDTQYF,TGTGCCTGGAGCGGGCGCGGGGGGCTCACAGATACGCAGTATTTT
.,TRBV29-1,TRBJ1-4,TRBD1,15,CSVLTHRGLNEKLFF,TGCAGCGTTCTTACTCACAGGGGGCTTAATGAAAAACTGTTTTTT
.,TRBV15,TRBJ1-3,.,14,CATSTTSSGNTIYF,TGTGCCACCAGCACCACGAGCTCTGGAAACACCATATATTTT
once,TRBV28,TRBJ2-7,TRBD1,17,CASSSPPGTGTHYEQYF,TGTGCCAGCAGTTCTCCCCCGGGGACAGGGACCCACTACGAGCAGTACTTC
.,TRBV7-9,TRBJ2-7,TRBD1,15,CASGPPGQGFYEQYF,TGTGCCAGCGGACCCCCGGGACAGGGCTTCTACGAGCAGTACTTC
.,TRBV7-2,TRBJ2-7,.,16,CASSLVGGGPAYEQYF,TGTGCCAGCAGCTTAGTAGGGGGGGGCCCAGCCTACGAGCAGTACTTC
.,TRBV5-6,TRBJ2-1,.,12,CASSLAGYEQFF,TGTGCCAGCAGCTTGGCAGGGTATGAGCAGTTCTTC
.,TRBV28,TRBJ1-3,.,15,CASSSTGKAGNTIYF,TGTGCCAGCAGTTCCACAGGGAAAGCGGGAAACACCATATATTTT
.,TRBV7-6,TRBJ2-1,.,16,CASSRTTGISYNEQFF,TGTGCCAGCAGCCGTACCACGGGAATCTCCTACAATGAGCAGTTCTTC